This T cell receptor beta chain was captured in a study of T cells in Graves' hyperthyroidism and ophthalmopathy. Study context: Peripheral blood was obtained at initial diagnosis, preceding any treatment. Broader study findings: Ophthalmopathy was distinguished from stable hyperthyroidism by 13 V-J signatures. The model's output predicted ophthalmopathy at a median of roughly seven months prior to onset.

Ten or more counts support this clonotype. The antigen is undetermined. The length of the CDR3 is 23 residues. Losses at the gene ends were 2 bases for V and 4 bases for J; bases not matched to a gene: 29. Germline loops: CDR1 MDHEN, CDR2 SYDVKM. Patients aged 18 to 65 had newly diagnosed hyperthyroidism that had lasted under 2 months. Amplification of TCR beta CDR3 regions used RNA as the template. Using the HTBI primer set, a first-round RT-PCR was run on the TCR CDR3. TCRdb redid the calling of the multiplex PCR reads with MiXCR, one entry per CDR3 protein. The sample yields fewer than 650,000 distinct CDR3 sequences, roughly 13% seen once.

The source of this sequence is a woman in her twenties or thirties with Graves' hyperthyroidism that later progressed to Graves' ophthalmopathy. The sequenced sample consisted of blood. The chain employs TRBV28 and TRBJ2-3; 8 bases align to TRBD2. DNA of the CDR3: TGTGCCAGCAGTTTACGACGGTATGGAGTAGCCGGGAGGGCCGGTTCTTCGGCAGATACGCAGTATTTT. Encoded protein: CASSLRRYGVAGRAGSSADTQYF.